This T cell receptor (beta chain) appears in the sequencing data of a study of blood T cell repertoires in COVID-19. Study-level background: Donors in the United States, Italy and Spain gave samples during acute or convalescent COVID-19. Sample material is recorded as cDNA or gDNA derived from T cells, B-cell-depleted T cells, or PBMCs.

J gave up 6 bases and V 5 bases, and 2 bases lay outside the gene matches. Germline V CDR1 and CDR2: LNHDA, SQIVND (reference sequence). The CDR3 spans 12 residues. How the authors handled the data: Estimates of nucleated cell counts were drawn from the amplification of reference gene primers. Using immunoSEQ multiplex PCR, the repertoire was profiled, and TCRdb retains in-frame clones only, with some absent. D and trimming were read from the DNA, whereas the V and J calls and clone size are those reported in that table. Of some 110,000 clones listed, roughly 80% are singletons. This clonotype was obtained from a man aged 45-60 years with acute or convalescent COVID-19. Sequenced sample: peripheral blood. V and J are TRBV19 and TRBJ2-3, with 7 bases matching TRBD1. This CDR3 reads CASSFRGDTQYF. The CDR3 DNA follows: TGTGCCAGTAGTTTCAGGGGGGATACGCAGTATTTT.